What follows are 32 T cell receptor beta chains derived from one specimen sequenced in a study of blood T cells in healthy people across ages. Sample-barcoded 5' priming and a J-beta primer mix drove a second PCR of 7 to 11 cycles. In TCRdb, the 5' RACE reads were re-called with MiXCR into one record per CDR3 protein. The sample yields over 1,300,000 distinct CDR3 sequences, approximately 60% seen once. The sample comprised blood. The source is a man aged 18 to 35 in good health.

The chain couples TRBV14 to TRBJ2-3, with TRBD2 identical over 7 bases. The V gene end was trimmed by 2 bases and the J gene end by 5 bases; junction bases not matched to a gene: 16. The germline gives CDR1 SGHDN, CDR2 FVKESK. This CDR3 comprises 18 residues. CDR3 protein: CASSQWDAGESQRDTQYF. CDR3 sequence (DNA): TGTGCCAGCAGCCAATGGGATGCGGGGGAGAGCCAGCGAGATACGCAGTATTTT. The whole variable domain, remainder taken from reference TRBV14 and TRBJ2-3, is EAGVTQFPSHSVIEKGQTVTLRCDPISGHDNLYWYRRVMGKEIKFLLHFVKESKQDESGMPNNRFLAERTGGTYSTLKVQPAELEDSGVYFCASSQWDAGESQRDTQYFGPGTRLTVL.

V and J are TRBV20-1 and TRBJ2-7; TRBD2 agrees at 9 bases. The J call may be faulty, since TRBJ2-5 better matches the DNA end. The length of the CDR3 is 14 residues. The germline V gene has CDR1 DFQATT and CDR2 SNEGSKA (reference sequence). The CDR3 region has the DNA TGCGCCAGCTCGGGCGGGGGGGCCCATGAGACCCAGTACTTC. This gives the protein CASSGGGAHETQYF.

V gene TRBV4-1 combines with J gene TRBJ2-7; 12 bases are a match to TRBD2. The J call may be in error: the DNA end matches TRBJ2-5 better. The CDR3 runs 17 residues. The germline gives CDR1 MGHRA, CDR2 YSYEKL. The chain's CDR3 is CASSQYIQTSGGETQYF. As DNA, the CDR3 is TGCGCCAGCAGCCAATATATTCAGACTAGCGGGGGAGAGACCCAGTACTTC.

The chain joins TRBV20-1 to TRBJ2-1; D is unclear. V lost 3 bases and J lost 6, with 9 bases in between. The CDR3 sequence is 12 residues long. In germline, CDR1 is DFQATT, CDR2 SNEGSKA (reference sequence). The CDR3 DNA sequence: TGCAGTGCTAGTTGGGAATCCAATGAGCAGTTCTTC. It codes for CSASWESNEQFF.

The CDR3 protein is CAISEGGGSGYEQYF. The CDR3 DNA reads as TGTGCCATCAGTGAGGGTGGTGGGTCCGGCTACGAGCAGTACTTC. The chain recombines TRBV10-3 with TRBJ2-7; D gene uncertain. V was shortened by 2 bases and J by 3 bases, with 14 bases between the two germline ends. Germline V CDR1 and CDR2: ENHRY, SYGVKD. The CDR3 spans 15 residues.

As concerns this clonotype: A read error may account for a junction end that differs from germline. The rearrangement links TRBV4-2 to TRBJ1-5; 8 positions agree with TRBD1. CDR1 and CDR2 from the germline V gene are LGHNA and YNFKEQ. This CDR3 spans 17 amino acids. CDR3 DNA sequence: TGTGCCAGCAGCCAACAGGGGCAGGGGGCTAGCGATCAGCCCCAGCATTTT. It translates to CASSQQGQGASDQPQHF.

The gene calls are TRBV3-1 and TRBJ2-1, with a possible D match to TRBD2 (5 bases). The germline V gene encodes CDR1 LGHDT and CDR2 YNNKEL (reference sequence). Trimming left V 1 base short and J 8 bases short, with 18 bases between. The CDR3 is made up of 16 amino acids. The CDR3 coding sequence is TGTGCCAGCAGCCAAGTTTCACTAGTTGCCTTCCATGAGCAGTTCTTC. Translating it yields CASSQVSLVAFHEQFF.

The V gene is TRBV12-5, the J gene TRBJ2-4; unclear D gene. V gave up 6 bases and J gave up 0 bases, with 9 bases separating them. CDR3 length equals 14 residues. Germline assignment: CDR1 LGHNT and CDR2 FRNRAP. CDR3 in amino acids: CASGVELAKNIQYF. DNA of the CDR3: TGTGCTAGTGGGGTGGAGCTAGCCAAAAACATTCAGTACTTC.

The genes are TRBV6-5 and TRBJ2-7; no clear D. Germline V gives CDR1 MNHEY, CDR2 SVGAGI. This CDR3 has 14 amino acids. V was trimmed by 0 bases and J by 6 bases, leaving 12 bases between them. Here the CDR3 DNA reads TGTGCCAGCAGTTACTCGATATCTGTTGGCGAGCAGTACTTC. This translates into CASSYSISVGEQYF.

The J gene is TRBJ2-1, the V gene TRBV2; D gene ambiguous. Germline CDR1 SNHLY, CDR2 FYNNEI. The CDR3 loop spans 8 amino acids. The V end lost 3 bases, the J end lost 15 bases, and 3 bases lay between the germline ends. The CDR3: CASSDGFF. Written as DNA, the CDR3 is TGTGCCAGCAGTGATGGGTTCTTC.

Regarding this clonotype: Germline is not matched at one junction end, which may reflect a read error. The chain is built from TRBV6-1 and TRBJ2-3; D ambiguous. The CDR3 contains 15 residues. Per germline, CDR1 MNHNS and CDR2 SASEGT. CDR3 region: CASSLERGVFDTLYF. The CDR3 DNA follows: TGTGCCAGCAGCCTCGAGCGAGGTGTCTTCGATACGCTGTATTTT.

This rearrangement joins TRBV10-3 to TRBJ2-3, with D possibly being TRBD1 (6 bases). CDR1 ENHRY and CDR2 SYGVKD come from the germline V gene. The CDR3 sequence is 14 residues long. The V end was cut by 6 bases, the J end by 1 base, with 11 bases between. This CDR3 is CAISQGSGTDTQYF. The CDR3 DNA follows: TGTGCCATCAGCCAGGGGTCCGGCACAGATACGCAGTATTTT.

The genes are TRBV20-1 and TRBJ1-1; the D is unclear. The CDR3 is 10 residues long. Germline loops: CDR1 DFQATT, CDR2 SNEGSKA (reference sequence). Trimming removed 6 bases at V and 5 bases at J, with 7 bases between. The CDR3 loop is CSAERTEAFF. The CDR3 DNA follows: TGCAGTGCCGAGCGGACTGAAGCTTTCTTT.

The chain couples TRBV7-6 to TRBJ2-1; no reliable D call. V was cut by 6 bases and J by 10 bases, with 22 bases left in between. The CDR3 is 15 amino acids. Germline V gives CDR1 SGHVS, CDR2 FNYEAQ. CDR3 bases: TGTGCCAGCAGAATAGGCCCCTCGTACAGCTACGAGCAGTTCTTC. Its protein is CASRIGPSYSYEQFF. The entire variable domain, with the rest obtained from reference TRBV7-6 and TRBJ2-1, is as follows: GAGVSQSPRYKVTKRGQDVALRCDPISGHVSLYWYRQALGQGPEFLTYFNYEAQQDKSGLPNDRFSAERPEGSISTLTIQRTEQRDSAMYRCASRIGPSYSYEQFFGPGTRLTVL.

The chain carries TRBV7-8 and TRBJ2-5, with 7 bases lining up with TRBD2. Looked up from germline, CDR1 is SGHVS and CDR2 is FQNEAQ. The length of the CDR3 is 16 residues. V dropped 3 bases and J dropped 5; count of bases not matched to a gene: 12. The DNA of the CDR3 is TGTGCCAGCAGCTTCTCTAGGACTAGATTTACGGAGACCCAGTACTTC. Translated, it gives CASSFSRTRFTETQYF.

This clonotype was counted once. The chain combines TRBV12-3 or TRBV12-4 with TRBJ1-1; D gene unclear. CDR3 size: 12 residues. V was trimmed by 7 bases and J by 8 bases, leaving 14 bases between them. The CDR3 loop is CASNKGREEAFF. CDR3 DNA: TGTGCCAGCAACAAAGGCCGGGAAGAAGCTTTCTTT.

In DNA, the CDR3 is TGCGCCAGCAGTGCGGGAGGGTCATGGGAGCAGTACTTC. Encoded protein: CASSAGGSWEQYF. The chain combines TRBV10-2 with TRBJ2-4; 8 bases fit TRBD2. The CDR3 consists of 13 residues. Germline values: CDR1 WSHSY, CDR2 SAAADI. With V trimmed by 4 bases and J by 13 bases, 9 bases remained unmatched.

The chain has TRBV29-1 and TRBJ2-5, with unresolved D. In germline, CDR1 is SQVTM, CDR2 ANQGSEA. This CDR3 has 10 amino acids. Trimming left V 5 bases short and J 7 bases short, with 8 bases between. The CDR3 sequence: CSVSVGTQYF. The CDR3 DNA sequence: TGCAGCGTTAGCGTCGGGACCCAGTACTTC.

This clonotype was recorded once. Written as DNA, the CDR3 is TGTGCCAGCAGTTACGGGCCTGAGATCCTCGGGGAGCTGTTTTTT. As protein: CASSYGPEILGELFF. V usage is TRBV6-6 and J usage is TRBJ2-2, with D uncertain. The CDR3 runs 15 residues. Trimming left V 2 bases short and J 7 bases short, with 14 bases between. Looked up from germline, CDR1 is MNHNY and CDR2 is SVGAGI (reference sequence).

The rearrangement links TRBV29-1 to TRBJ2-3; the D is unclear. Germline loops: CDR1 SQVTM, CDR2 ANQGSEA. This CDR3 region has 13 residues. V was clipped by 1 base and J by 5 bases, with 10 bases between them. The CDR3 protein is CSVEGVYVDTQYF. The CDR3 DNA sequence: TGCAGCGTTGAAGGGGTTTACGTAGATACGCAGTATTTT.

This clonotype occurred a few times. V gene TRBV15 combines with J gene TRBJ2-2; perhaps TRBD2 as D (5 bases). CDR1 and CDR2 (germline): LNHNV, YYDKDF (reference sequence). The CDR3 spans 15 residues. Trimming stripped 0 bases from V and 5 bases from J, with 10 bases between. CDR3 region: CATSRDEGATGELFF. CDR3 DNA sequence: TGTGCCACCAGCAGAGATGAGGGAGCTACCGGGGAGCTGTTTTTT.

CDR3 region: CASSLVQGRREQYF. The CDR3 nucleotides read TGCGCCAGCAGCTTGGTTCAGGGTCGACGGGAGCAGTACTTC. This rearrangement joins TRBV5-1 to TRBJ2-7, with D possibly matching TRBD1 (5 bases). V lost 0 bases to trimming and J lost 7 bases, with 14 bases between them. Germline CDR1 SGHRS, CDR2 YFSETQ. CDR3 length: 14 amino acids.

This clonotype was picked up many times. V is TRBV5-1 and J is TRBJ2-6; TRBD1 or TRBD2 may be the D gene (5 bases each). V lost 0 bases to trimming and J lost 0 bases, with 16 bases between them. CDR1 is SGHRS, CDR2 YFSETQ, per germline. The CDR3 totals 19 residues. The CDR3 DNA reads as TGCGCCAGCAGCTTGGAAGAGGAAGGGACCTTCTCTGGGGCCAACGTCCTGACTTTC. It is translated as CASSLEEEGTFSGANVLTF. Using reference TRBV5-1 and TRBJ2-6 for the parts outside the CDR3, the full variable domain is KAGVTQTPRYLIKTRGQQVTLSCSPISGHRSVSWYQQTPGQGLQFLFEYFSETQRNKGNFPGRFSGRQFSNSRSEMNVSTLELGDSALYLCASSLEEEGTFSGANVLTFGAGSRLTVL.

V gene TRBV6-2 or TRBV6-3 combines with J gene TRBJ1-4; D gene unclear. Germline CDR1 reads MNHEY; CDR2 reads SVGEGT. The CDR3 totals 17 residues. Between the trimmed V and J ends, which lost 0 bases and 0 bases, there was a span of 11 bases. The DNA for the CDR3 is TGTGCCAGCAGTTACTCGAAGAGTCCCGCAACTAATGAAAAACTGTTTTTT. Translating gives CASSYSKSPATNEKLFF.

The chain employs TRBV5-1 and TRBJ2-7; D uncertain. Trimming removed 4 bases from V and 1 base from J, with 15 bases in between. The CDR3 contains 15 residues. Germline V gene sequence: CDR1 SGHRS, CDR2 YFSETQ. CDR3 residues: CASSHDIDASYEQYF. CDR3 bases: TGCGCCAGCAGCCATGACATCGATGCTTCCTACGAGCAGTACTTC.

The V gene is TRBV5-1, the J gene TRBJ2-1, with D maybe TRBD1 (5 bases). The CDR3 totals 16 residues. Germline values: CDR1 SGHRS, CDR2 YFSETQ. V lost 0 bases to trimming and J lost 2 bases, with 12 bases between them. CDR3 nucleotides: TGCGCCAGCAGCTTGGTATTCCAGGGAACCTACAATGAGCAGTTCTTC. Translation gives CASSLVFQGTYNEQFF. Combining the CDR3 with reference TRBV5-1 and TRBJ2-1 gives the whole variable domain KAGVTQTPRYLIKTRGQQVTLSCSPISGHRSVSWYQQTPGQGLQFLFEYFSETQRNKGNFPGRFSGRQFSNSRSEMNVSTLELGDSALYLCASSLVFQGTYNEQFFGPGTRLTVL.

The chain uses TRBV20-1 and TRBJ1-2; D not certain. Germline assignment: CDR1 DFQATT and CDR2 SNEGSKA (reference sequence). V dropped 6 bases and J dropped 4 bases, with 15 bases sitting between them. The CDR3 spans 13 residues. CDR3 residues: CSARAVEFYGYTF. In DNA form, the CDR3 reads TGCAGTGCAAGGGCCGTAGAGTTCTATGGCTACACCTTC.

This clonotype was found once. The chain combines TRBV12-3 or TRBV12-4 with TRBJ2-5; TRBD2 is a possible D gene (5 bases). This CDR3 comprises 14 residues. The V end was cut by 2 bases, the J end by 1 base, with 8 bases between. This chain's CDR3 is CASSLPAAQETQYF. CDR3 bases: TGTGCCAGCAGTTTACCAGCGGCCCAAGAGACCCAGTACTTC.

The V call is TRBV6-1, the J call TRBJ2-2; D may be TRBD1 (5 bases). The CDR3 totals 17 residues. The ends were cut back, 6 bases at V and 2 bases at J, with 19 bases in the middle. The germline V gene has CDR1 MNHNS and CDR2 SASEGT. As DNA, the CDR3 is TGTGCCAGCAGGCCCCCAGGGAACGAACTTAACACCGGGGAGCTGTTTTTT. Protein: CASRPPGNELNTGELFF.

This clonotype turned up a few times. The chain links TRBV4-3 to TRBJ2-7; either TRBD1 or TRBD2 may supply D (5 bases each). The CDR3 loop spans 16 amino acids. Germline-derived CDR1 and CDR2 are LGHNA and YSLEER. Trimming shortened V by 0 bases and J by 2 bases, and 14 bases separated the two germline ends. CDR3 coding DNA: TGCGCCAGCAGCCAAGATGAGGGGAGAGCAGCCTACGAGCAGTACTTC. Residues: CASSQDEGRAAYEQYF.

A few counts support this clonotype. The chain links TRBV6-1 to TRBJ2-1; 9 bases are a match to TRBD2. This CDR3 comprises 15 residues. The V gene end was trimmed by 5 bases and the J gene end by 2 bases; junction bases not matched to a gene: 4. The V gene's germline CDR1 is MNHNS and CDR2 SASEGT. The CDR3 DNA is TGTGCCAGCAGTCTAGCGGGGACGCCCTACAATGAGCAGTTCTTC. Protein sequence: CASSLAGTPYNEQFF.

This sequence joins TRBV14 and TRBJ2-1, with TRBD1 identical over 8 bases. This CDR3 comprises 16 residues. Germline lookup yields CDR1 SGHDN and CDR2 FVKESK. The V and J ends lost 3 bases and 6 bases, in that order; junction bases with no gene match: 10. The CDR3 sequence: CASSHRRDRLPNEQFF. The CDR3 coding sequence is TGTGCCAGCAGCCATAGACGGGACAGGCTGCCCAATGAGCAGTTCTTC.